This T cell receptor (delta chain) emerged from a study of delta chains in infants with herpesvirus infections. Judged by abundance, this clone is large. Gamma-chain- and delta-chain-specific primers converted PBMC RNA into TCR cDNA. TCRdb fed the RT-PCR reads to CATT. The repertoire holds more than 1,300 delta-chain clones, approximately 30% seen once, with less than 25% in the top ten. Trimming cost V 3 bases and J 4 bases; bases outside gene matches: 9. This CDR3 contains 16 residues. Germline V CDR1 and CDR2: GEAIGNYY, EKD. The chain is built from TRDV2 and TRDJ2, with TRDD3 identical over 8 bases. The sequencing used peripheral blood, collected at time point 1 of longitudinal follow-up. The sequence came from a human donor who was a Ugandan infant, either HIV-exposed or HIV-unexposed (not recorded which). CDR3 DNA: TGTGCCTGTGACCTACTGGGGGCGAGGGGGACAGCACAACTCTTCTTT. This translates into CACDLLGARGTAQLFF.